This TCR beta chain was obtained from a study of blood T cell repertoires in COVID-19 (TCRdb year 2020). Looking at the study overall: The collaborator samples originated in the United States, Italy and Spain and spanned the acute and convalescent phases of COVID-19. The prospective study material was composed of cDNA or gDNA derived from T cells, B-cell-depleted T cells, or PBMCs. The dataset comprised deeply sampled blood TCRbeta repertoires from subjects exposed to, actively infected with, or recovered from COVID-19. The repertoires were released in a freely available public database intended as a resource for research on the immune response to SARS-CoV-2. Samples came from the ongoing ImmuneRACE study (first 160 participants) plus 1,254 subjects from 6 global collaborators. Nearly every sample came with metadata listing a de-identified subject ID, COVID-19 status, age in years and sex. Where available, HLA class I and class II types were obtained from metadata supplied by the sample provider rather than from assay-based typing.

In the prospective study, participants were roughly 18 to 95 years old, resided in 24 geographic areas of the United States, and were enrolled through a virtual design. In the prospective study, participants were assigned to cohorts based on the clinical history participants reported in a screening survey and a study questionnaire. ImmuneRACE Cohort 3 recovered participants were defined by two consecutive negative NP/OP PCR tests, healthcare professional clearance, or symptom resolution. Mobile phlebotomists in the prospective study collected whole blood, serum and a nasopharyngeal or oropharyngeal swab from every participant. Over a roughly two-month period, participants in the prospective study had the option of providing additional blood draws and questionnaires. Prospective study blood samples were shipped either frozen or at room temperature before DNA extraction. The CDR3 spans 14 residues, from the cysteine through the phenylalanine. Kept here is only the CDR3 DNA, which spans 42 bases and is read in frame from base 1. Per the germline V gene (reference sequence), SEHNR is the CDR1 and FQNEAQ is the CDR2. V is clipped by 7 bases and J by 5 bases, and the sequence between their germline boundaries is 14 bases long.

The immunoSEQ Assay, a bias-controlled multiplex PCR, was used to amplify TCRbeta CDR3 regions from genomic DNA. The authors' analysis ran thus. Nucleated cell counts per sample were estimated from amplification of reference gene primers within the assay. To quantify the absolute abundance of each unique TCRbeta CDR3 rearrangement, sequence reads were collapsed and filtered. Productive Simpson clonality was computed per sample as the square root of Simpson's diversity index over productive rearrangements. The clones in this table, taken by TCRdb from immuneACCESS, are in-frame only. Not every clone is retained; where verified, under half of the shortfall comes from an unresolved V gene, and the cause of the rest is unknown. V and J calls and clone size come straight from that table; D and trimming were deduced from the DNA. The sample data list a few hundred thousand clones, and 80% to 85% of these were observed just once. The ten most abundant clones make up 3.4% of the sample.

The paper's findings and limits, for the study overall: Clinical and demographic metadata were provided uncurated, with the amount varying by source and participant.

On this clone: Its antigen is still unknown. The input lacks base qualities; no much larger clone sits a single base away.

This TCR was recovered from a man aged 50-60 years who had recovered from COVID-19. Sequenced material: PBMCs or T cells enriched from blood (not recorded which). The chain uses TRBV7-9 and TRBJ2-2, and perhaps TRBD1 as D gene, on 6 matching bases. DNA sequence: TGTGCCAGCACCGACACAGGGAAAACCGGGGAGCTGTTTTTT. Its amino acids are CASTDTGKTGELFF. The full variable domain, completed from the reference TRBV7-9 and TRBJ2-2 proteins outside the CDR3, reads DTGVSQNPRHKITKRGQNVTFRCDPISEHNRLYWYRQTLGQGPEFLTYFQNEAQLEKSRLLSDRFSAERPKGSFSTLEIQRTEQGDSAMYLCASTDTGKTGELFFGEGSRLTVL.